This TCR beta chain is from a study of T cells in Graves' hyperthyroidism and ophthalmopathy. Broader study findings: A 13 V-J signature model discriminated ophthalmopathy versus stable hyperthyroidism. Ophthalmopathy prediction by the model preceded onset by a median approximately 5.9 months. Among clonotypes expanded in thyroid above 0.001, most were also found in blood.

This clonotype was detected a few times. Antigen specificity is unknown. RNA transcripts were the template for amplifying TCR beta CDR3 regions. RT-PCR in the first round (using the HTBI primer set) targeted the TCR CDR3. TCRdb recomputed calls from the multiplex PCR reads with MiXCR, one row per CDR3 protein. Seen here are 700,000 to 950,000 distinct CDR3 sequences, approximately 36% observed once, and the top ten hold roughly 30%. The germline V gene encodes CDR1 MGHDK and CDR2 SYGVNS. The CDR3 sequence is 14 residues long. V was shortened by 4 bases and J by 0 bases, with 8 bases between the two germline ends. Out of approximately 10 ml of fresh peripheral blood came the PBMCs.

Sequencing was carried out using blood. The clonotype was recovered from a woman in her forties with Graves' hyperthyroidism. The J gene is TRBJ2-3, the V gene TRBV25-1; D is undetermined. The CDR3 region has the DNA TGTGCCAGCAGTGCCGCGACTAGCACAGATACGCAGTATTTT. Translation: CASSAATSTDTQYF.